This is a list of T cell receptor beta chains from one sample in a study of blood T cells in healthy people across ages. Each CDR3 protein is one row after TCRdb ran MiXCR on the 5' RACE reads. There are roughly 1,100,000 distinct CDR3 sequences in the sample; roughly 24% occur only once, and approximately 0.79% lies in the top ten. The same sample was also used in a study of T cells of mothers and their children.

Sequencing input: blood. These receptors came from a girl aged 2-9 years in good health. CDR3s include the opening cysteine and the closing phenylalanine or tryptophan. D genes are given only for firm matches. Expanded clones get a size class; other rows say once, few or many, or leave the size out.

abundance | d_gene | j_gene | v_gene | CDR3nt | CDR3aa
few | TRBD2 | TRBJ2-7 | TRBV20-1 | TGCAGTGCTGCCCACCCTAGCGGACCCTCCTACGAGCAGTACTTC | CSAAHPSGPSYEQYF
few | TRBD2 | TRBJ2-1 | TRBV20-1 | TGCAGTGTCCTTAGCGGGGGCCACAATGAGCAGTTCTTC | CSVLSGGHNEQFF
NA | TRBD2 | TRBJ2-2 | TRBV2 | TGTGCCAGCTCGCGGGAGGGGAACACCGGGGAGCTGTTTTTT | CASSREGNTGELFF
few | NA | TRBJ2-7 | TRBV28 | TGTGCCAGCGGTTTCTCAGAGGTCTACGAGCAGTACTTC | CASGFSEVYEQYF
many | NA | TRBJ2-1 | TRBV12-3/TRBV12-4 | TGTGCCAGCAGCTTAGGGGGGAATGAGCAGTTCTTC | CASSLGGNEQFF
few | NA | TRBJ1-1 | TRBV5-1 | TGCGCCAGCAGCTCGGGGGGGGGAATCCAGATTGAAGCTTTCTTT | CASSSGGGIQIEAFF
few | NA | TRBJ1-1 | TRBV5-1 | TGCGCCAGCAGCCCCCGGGGAGGGATGAACACTGAAGCTTTCTTT | CASSPRGGMNTEAFF
few | NA | TRBJ1-6 | TRBV3-1 | TGTGCCAGCAGCCAATATACGGGGAGATCACCCCTCCACTTT | CASSQYTGRSPLHF
NA | NA | TRBJ1-2 | TRBV7-6 | TGTGCCAGCAGCCTAGCTGTAGGAAGTTTCGGCTACACCTTC | CASSLAVGSFGYTF
NA | NA | TRBJ2-5 | TRBV6-1 | TGTGCCAGCGGACCGGTTGGTGGGGGGGCTAGCGGCGAGACCCAGTACTTC | CASGPVGGGASGETQYF
NA | NA | TRBJ2-5 | TRBV20-1 | TGCAGTGCTAATCAGGGACCCCTTGGGAACGAGCAGAACTTC | CSANQGPLGNEQNF
few | TRBD2 | TRBJ2-5 | TRBV7-2 | TGTGCCAGCAGCTTAGGCGGGGGGGAGATTTGGGAGACCCAGTACTTC | CASSLGGGEIWETQYF
few | TRBD2 | TRBJ2-5 | TRBV12-5 | TGTGCTAGTGGTCCGGGAGGAAGACTGTACTTC | CASGPGGRLYF
many | NA | TRBJ2-1 | TRBV29-1 | TGCAGCGTTGAAGATCCGGCCAGGGTCTCCTACAATGAGCAGTTCTTC | CSVEDPARVSYNEQFF
NA | NA | TRBJ1-5 | TRBV4-3 | TGCGCCAGCAGCCAAGGGGATGGGGATCAGCCCCAGCATTTT | CASSQGDGDQPQHF
many | NA | TRBJ2-1 | TRBV24-1 | TGTGCCACCAGTGATTCTTGGCGCACGTTCTTC | CATSDSWRTFF
NA | NA | TRBJ2-5 | TRBV11-2 | TGTGCCAGCGGGGAGAGGGGGGACCAAGAGACCCAGTACTTC | CASGERGDQETQYF
NA | NA | TRBJ2-6 | TRBV28 | TGTGCCAGCAGTTTACCCCTTGCTGGGGCCAACGTCCTGACTTTC | CASSLPLAGANVLTF
NA | NA | TRBJ2-6 | TRBV29-1 | TGCAGCTCTTCGGGTCGGGGGGCGTCTGGGGCCAACGTCCTGACTTTC | CSSSGRGASGANVLTF
few | TRBD2 | TRBJ2-1 | TRBV27 | TGTGCCAGCAATTTCCTGACTAGCGTAAGGGGCAATGAGCAGTTCTTC | CASNFLTSVRGNEQFF
NA | NA | TRBJ2-7 | TRBV29-1 | TGCAGCGTTGGTCCAGGGTCTTACGAGCAGTACTTC | CSVGPGSYEQYF
few | NA | TRBJ2-3 | TRBV24-1 | TGTGCCACCAGTGATCACATAGCGGACACAGATACGCAGTATTTT | CATSDHIADTDTQYF
few | NA | TRBJ2-1 | TRBV11-1 | TGTGCCAGCAGCTATCGCCCAGGTAGAGACAATGAGCAGTTCTTC | CASSYRPGRDNEQFF
NA | NA | TRBJ2-7 | TRBV7-8 | TGTGCCAGCAGCTTAAGCAGGGTTGGCGAGCAGTACTTC | CASSLSRVGEQYF
NA | NA | TRBJ1-1 | TRBV20-1 | TGCAGTGCTAGAGATCGCAGAGGGGCTAGCACTGAAGCTTTCTTT | CSARDRRGASTEAFF
NA | TRBD2 | TRBJ2-5 | TRBV7-9 | TGTGCCAGCAGCTTGCGGGGGTCGTCCGAAGAGACCCAGTACTTC | CASSLRGSSEETQYF
NA | NA | TRBJ1-3 | TRBV20-1 | TGCAGTGCTAACCGACAGAGCTCTGGAAACACCATATATTTT | CSANRQSSGNTIYF
NA | NA | TRBJ2-5 | TRBV20-1 | TGCAGTGCTAGGTCGGGGCAAGGGACCCAGTACTTC | CSARSGQGTQYF
few | TRBD2 | TRBJ2-1 | TRBV7-3 | TGTGCCAGCAGCCTACTAGCGGGAGCCTCCTACAATGAGCAGTTCTTC | CASSLLAGASYNEQFF
few | NA | TRBJ2-1 | TRBV11-3 | TGTGCCAGCAGCTTATACAAGGGGGGCTACAATGAGCAGTTCTTC | CASSLYKGGYNEQFF
NA | TRBD2 | TRBJ2-1 | TRBV2 | TGTGCCAGCAGAGGACTAGCGGGAGCTGCTGAGCAGTTCTTC | CASRGLAGAAEQFF
NA | TRBD1 | TRBJ2-3 | TRBV7-2 | TGTGCCAGCAGCTCTTTGGATCGGACAGGGTCGGGAGATACGCAGTATTTT | CASSSLDRTGSGDTQYF
once | NA | TRBJ2-5 | TRBV29-1 | TGCAGCGTTGAAGATCTTGCGGAGGACGAGACCCAGTACTTC | CSVEDLAEDETQYF
few | TRBD2 | TRBJ2-3 | TRBV7-2 | TGTGCCAGCAGCTTAGCGCCTGCCGGGGGGGCCGGAGATACGCAGTATTTT | CASSLAPAGGAGDTQYF
NA | NA | TRBJ1-5 | TRBV7-2 | TGTGCCAGCAGCTTTGAACAGGGTCAGCCCCAGCATTTT | CASSFEQGQPQHF
NA | TRBD2 | TRBJ2-3 | TRBV20-1 | TGCAGTGCTATCAATAAGCGGGAGTCGTCAGATACGCAGTATTTT | CSAINKRESSDTQYF
NA | NA | TRBJ1-2 | TRBV6-7 | TGTGCCAGCAGTACCAGACAGGACTTCTATGGCTACACCTTC | CASSTRQDFYGYTF
NA | NA | TRBJ2-7 | TRBV28 | TGTGCCAGCAGTCGCACCAAGGTTTACGAGCAGTACTTC | CASSRTKVYEQYF
NA | NA | TRBJ2-7 | TRBV7-3 | TGTGCCAGCAGCCCCAGACTAAACGGAGAGCAGTACTTC | CASSPRLNGEQYF
few | NA | TRBJ2-5 | TRBV10-3 | TGTGCCATCAGTGAATCAGGTGATCAAGAGACCCAGTACTTC | CAISESGDQETQYF
many | NA | TRBJ1-2 | TRBV4-1 | TGCGCCAGCAGCCAAGACAGGAACTATGGCTACACCTTC | CASSQDRNYGYTF
NA | NA | TRBJ2-1 | TRBV29-1 | TGCAGCGACACCACAGGGTATGAGCAGTTCTTC | CSDTTGYEQFF
NA | NA | TRBJ2-1 | TRBV11-1 | TGTGCCAGCAGCTTGCGGGGTGGGCTCAACAATGAGCAGTTCTTC | CASSLRGGLNNEQFF
NA | NA | TRBJ2-5 | TRBV19 | TGTGCCAGTAGTCCCGGGATCGGGCCCCAAGAGACCCAGTACTTC | CASSPGIGPQETQYF
NA | NA | TRBJ2-4 | TRBV11-2 | TGTGCCAGCAGCTTAGGTGTCAGGGCCTTAAAAAACATTCAGTACTTC | CASSLGVRALKNIQYF
few | TRBD2 | TRBJ2-1 | TRBV11-1 | TGTGCCAGCAGCTACCATTCAGGTAGCGGGAGTTTCCATGAGCAGTTCTTC | CASSYHSGSGSFHEQFF
NA | TRBD2 | TRBJ2-5 | TRBV7-9 | TGTGCCTCGGGGGGGGCCCGTCAAGAGACCCAGTACTTC | CASGGARQETQYF
few | TRBD2 | TRBJ2-5 | TRBV9 | TGTGCCAGCAGCGGTATTAGCGGGCGCCTCGGGGAGACCCAGTACTTC | CASSGISGRLGETQYF
NA | NA | TRBJ2-7 | TRBV7-2 | TGTGCCAGCAGCTTAGTAGCGGAAAAATACGAGCAGTACTTC | CASSLVAEKYEQYF
NA | TRBD2 | TRBJ2-5 | TRBV20-1 | TGCAGTGCTAGAGTAGCGGGAGTTCGAGAGCAGTACTTC | CSARVAGVREQYF
once | NA | TRBJ1-2 | TRBV29-1 | TGCAGCGTTGACCCCGTTGGACGGGGTGGTGGCCTTGGCTACACCTTC | CSVDPVGRGGGLGYTF
few | TRBD2 | TRBJ2-5 | TRBV6-1 | TGTGCCAGCAGTCCCGGGCGGGGGATTATTCAAGAGACCCAGTACTTC | CASSPGRGIIQETQYF
NA | NA | TRBJ1-4 | TRBV5-8 | TGTGCCAGCAGCTTGTTTTCCAGTAATGAAAAACTGTTTTTT | CASSLFSSNEKLFF
NA | NA | TRBJ2-1 | TRBV29-1 | TGCAGCGTTGAGGGTTTACTGGTCGGGAATGAGCAGTTCTTC | CSVEGLLVGNEQFF
NA | NA | TRBJ2-5 | TRBV7-6 | TGTGCCAGCAGCGATTTCTCGGCGGGTCACCAAGAGACCCAGTACTTC | CASSDFSAGHQETQYF
NA | NA | TRBJ2-1 | TRBV2 | TGTGCCACCGGCTCGGGAGTCGCCTACAATGAGCAGTTCTTC | CATGSGVAYNEQFF
NA | TRBD2 | TRBJ2-7 | TRBV20-1 | TGCAGTGCTAGAGATCAGGCTAGCGGGAGTTACGAGCAGTACTTC | CSARDQASGSYEQYF
NA | NA | TRBJ2-4 | TRBV28 | TGTGCCAGCAGTAAAATCGGATGGGGAAACATTCAGTACTTC | CASSKIGWGNIQYF